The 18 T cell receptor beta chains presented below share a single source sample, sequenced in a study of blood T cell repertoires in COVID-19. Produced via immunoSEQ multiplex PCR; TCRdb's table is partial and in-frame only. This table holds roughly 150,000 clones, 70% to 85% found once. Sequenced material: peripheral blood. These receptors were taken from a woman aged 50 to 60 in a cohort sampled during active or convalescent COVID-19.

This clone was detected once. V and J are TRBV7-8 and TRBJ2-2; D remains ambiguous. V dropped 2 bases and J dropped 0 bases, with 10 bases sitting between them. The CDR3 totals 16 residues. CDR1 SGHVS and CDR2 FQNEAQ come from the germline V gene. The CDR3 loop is CASSLRLIANTGELFF. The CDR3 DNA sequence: TGTGCCAGCAGCTTAAGACTGATCGCGAACACCGGGGAGCTGTTTTTT.

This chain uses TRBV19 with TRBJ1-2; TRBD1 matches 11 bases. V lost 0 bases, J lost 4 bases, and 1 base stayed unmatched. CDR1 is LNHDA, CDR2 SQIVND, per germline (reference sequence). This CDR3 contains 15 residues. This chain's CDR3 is CASSIDGTGGYGYTF. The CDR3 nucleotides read TGTGCCAGTAGTATAGACGGGACAGGGGGCTATGGCTACACCTTC.

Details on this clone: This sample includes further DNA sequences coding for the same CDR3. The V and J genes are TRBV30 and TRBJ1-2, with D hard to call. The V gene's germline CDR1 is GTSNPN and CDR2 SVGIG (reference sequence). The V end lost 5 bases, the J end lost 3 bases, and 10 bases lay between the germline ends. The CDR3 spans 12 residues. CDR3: CAWSPGDYGYTF. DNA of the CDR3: TGTGCCTGGTCCCCAGGCGACTATGGCTACACCTTC.

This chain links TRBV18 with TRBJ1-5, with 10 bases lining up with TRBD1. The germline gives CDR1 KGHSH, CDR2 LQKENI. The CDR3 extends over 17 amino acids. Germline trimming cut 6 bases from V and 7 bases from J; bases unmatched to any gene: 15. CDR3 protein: CASSPNPGQGFLQPQHF. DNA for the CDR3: TGTGCCAGCTCTCCTAATCCGGGACAGGGGTTTCTCCAGCCCCAGCATTTT.

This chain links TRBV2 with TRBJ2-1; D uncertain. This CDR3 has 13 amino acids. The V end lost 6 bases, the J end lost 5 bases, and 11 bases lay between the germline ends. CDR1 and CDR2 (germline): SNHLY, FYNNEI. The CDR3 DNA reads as TGTGCCAGCAGCGACGACATGAACAATGAGCAGTTCTTC. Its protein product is CASSDDMNNEQFF.

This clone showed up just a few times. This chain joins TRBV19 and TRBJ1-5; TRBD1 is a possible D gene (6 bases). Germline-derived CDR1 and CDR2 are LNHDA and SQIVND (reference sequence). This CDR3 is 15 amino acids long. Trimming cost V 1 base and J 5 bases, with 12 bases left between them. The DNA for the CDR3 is TGTGCCAGTAGTATAGTCCTACAGGGCTATCAGCCCCAGCATTTT. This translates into CASSIVLQGYQPQHF.

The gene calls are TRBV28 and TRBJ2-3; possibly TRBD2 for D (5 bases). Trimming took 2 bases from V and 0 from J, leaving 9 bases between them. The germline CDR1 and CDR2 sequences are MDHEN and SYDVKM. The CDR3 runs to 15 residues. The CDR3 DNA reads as TGTGCCAGCAGTTTAATGTCGGGAAGCACAGATACGCAGTATTTT. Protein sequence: CASSLMSGSTDTQYF.

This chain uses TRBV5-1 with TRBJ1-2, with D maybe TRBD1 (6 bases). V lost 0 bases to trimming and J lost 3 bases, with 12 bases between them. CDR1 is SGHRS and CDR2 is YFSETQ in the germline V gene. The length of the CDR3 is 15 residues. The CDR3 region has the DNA TGCGCCAGCAGCTTGGCCACAGGGCAGGACTATGGCTACACCTTC. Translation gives CASSLATGQDYGYTF.

The CDR3: CSVEGGGTDTQYF. The CDR3 nucleotides read TGCAGCGTTGAGGGGGGAGGCACAGATACGCAGTATTTT. The chain carries TRBV29-1 and TRBJ2-3; possible D gene TRBD2, 6 bases. The ends were cut back, 3 bases at V and 1 base at J, with 8 bases in the middle. The CDR3 runs to 13 residues. Per germline, CDR1 SQVTM and CDR2 ANQGSEA.

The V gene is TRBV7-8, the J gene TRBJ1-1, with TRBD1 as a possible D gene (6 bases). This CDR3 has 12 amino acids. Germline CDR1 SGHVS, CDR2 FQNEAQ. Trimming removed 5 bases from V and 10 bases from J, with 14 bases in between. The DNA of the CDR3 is TGTGCCAGCAGCCACGAGGGACATGGAGCTTTCTTT. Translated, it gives CASSHEGHGAFF.

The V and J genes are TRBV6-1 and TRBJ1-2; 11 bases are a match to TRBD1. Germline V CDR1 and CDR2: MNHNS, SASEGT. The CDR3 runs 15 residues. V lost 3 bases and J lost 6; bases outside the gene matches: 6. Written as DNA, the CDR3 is TGTGCCAGCAGTGAGAGGACAGGGGGCCTCAATGGCTACACCTTC. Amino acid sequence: CASSERTGGLNGYTF.

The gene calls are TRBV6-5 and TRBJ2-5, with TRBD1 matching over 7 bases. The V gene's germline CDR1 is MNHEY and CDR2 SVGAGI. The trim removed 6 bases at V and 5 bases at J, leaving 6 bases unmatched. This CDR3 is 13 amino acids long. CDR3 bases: TGTGCCAGCAGCCTGACAGGGTTGGAGACCCAGTACTTC. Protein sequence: CASSLTGLETQYF.

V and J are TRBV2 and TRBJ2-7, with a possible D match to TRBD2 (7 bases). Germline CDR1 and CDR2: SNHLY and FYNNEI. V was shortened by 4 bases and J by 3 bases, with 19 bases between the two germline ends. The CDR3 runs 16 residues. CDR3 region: CASSGGGGGALYEQYF. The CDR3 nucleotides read TGTGCCAGCAGTGGAGGAGGAGGGGGGGCCCTCTACGAGCAGTACTTC.

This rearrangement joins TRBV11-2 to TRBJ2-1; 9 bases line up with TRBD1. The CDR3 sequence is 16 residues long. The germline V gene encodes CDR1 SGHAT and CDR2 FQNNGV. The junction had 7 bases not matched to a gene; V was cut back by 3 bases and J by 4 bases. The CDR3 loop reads CASSLGGGQGYNEQFF. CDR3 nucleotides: TGTGCCAGCAGCTTGGGGGGCGGACAGGGGTACAATGAGCAGTTCTTC.

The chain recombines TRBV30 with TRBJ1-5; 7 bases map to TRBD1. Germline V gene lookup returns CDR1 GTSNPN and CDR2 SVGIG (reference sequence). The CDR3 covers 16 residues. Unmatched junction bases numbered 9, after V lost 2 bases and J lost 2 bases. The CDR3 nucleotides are TGTGCCTGGAGTTCACAGGGGACGCGGGGCAATCAGCCCCAGCATTTT. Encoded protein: CAWSSQGTRGNQPQHF.

The CDR3 nucleotides are TGTGCCAGCAGCCAAGCCGGAGTTGTCGAACTGTTTTTT. Amino acids: CASSQAGVVELFF. The chain has TRBV3-1 (or the pseudogene TRBV3-2) and TRBJ1-4; D unresolved. The germline V and J ends were trimmed by 1 base and 12 bases, with 12 bases remaining between them. The CDR3 spans 13 residues. CDR1 is LGHDT, CDR2 YNNKEL, per germline (reference sequence).

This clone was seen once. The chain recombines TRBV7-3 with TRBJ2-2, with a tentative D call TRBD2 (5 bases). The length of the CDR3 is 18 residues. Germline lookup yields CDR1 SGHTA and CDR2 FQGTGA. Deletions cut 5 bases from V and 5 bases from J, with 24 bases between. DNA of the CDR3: TGTGCCAGCAGCCTTACCCCTTCCGGACTCTTGTGGACCGGGGAGCTGTTTTTT. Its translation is CASSLTPSGLLWTGELFF.

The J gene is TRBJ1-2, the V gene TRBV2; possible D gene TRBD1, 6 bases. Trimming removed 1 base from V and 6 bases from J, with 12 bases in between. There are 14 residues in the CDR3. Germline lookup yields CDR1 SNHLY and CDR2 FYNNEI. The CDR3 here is CASSEEGRGNGYTF. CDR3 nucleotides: TGTGCCAGCAGTGAAGAAGGGAGGGGGAATGGCTACACCTTC.